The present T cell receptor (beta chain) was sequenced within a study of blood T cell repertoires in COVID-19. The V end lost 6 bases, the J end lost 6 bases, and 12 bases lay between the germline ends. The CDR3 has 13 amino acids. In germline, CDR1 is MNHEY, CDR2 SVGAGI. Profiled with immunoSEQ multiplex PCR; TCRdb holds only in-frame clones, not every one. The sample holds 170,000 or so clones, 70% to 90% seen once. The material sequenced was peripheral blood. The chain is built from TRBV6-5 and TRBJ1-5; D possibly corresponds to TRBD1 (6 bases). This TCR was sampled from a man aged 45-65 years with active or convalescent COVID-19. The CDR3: CASRHREPQPQHF. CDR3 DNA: TGTGCCAGCAGGCACAGGGAACCTCAGCCCCAGCATTTT.